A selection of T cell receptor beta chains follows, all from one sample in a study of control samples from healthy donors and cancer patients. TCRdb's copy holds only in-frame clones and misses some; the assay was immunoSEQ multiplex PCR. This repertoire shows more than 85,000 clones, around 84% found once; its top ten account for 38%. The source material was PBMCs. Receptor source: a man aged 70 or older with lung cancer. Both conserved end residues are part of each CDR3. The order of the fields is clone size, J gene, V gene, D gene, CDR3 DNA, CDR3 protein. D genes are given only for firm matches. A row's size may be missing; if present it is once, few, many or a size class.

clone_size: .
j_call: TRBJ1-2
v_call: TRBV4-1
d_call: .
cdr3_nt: TGCGCCAGCAGCCCGGACGTGGCTCCCGGCTACACCTTC
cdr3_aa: CASSPDVAPGYTF

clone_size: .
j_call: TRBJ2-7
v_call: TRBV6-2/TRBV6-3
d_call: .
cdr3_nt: TGTGCCAGCAGTTACTCGTCCCAGCGGGCCTCCTACGAGCAGTACTTC
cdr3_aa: CASSYSSQRASYEQYF

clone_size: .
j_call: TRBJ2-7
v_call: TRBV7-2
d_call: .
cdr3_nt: TGTGCCAGCAGCCGCTCTGGGAGCTCCTACGAGCAGTACTTC
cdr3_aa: CASSRSGSSYEQYF

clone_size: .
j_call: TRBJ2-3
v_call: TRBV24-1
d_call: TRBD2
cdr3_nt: TGTGCCACCAGCCCTCGCAGCGGGGGATTCACAGATACGCAGTATTTT
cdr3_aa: CATSPRSGGFTDTQYF

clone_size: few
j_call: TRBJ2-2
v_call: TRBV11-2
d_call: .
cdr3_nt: TGTGCCAGCAGCTTAGGGGCTTTCGGAACAGGGACCCCCGGGGAGCTGTTTTTT
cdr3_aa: CASSLGAFGTGTPGELFF

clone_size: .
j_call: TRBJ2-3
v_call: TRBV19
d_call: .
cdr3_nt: TGTGCCAGTAGCCGGGTTACGGGGGGCTACACAGATACGCAGTATTTT
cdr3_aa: CASSRVTGGYTDTQYF

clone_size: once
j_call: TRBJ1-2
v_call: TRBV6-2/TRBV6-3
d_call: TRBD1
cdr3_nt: TGTGCCAGCAGTTACTCGACAGGGGCGGGTGGCTACACCTTC
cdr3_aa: CASSYSTGAGGYTF

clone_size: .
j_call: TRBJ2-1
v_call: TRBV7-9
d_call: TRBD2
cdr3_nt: TGTGCCAGCAGCTTCAGCGGGGGGGTCTCCAATGAGCAGTTCTTC
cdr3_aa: CASSFSGGVSNEQFF

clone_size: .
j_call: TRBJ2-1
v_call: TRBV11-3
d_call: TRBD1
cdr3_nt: TGTGCCAGCAGCGCGGGACAGGGGGCCGTCAATGAGCAGTTCTTC
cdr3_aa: CASSAGQGAVNEQFF

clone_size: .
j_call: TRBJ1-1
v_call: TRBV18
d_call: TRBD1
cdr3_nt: TGTGCCAGCTCGCCGGACAGGGAACCGAACACTGAAGCTTTCTTT
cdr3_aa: CASSPDREPNTEAFF

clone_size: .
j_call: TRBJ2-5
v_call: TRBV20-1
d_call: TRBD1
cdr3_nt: TGCAGTGCTAGTTTGTTGGGGACAGGGGTCGCAGGGGCCCAGTACTTC
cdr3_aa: CSASLLGTGVAGAQYF

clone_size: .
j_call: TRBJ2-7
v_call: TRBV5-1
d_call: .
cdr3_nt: TGCGCCAGCAGCTTGGCTCAGGCCTCCTACGAGCAGTACTTC
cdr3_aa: CASSLAQASYEQYF

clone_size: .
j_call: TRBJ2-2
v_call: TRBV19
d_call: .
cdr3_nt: TGTGCCACTAAAGCGAAACAAAAACCCGGGGAGCTGTTTTTT
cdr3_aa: CATKAKQKPGELFF

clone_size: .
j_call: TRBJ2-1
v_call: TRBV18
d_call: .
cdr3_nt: TGTGCCAGCTCACCAAGGATAGCGAGGGCTAATGAGCAGTTCTTC
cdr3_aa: CASSPRIARANEQFF

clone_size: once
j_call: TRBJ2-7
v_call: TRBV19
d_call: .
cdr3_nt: TGTGCCAGTAGTACCCAGGGGGGTGAAGGGCAGTACTTC
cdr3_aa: CASSTQGGEGQYF

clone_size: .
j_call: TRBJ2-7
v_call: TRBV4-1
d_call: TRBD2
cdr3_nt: TGCGCCAGCAGCCCCGGCGGGGGGACAACGGTCGAGCAGTACTTC
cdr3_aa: CASSPGGGTTVEQYF

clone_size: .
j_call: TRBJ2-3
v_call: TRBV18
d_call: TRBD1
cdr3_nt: TGTGCCAGCTCCAGGGGTAGGGGGCCAAGCACAGATACGCAGTATTTT
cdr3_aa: CASSRGRGPSTDTQYF

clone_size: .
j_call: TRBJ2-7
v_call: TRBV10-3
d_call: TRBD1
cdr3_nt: TGTGCCACCAGGGGGCTCGACACCTACGAGCAGTACTTC
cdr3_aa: CATRGLDTYEQYF

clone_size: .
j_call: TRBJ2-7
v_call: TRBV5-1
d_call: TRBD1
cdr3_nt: TGCGCCAGCAGCTTGCCCTCTCGAGGGGGCTTAAGCGAGCAGTACTTC
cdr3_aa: CASSLPSRGGLSEQYF

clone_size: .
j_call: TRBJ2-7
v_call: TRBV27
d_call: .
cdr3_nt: TGTGCCAGTCGGGGGAGCTCCTACGAGCAGTACTTC
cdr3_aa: CASRGSSYEQYF

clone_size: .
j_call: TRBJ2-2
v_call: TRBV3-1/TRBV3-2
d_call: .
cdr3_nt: TGTGCCAGCAGCCAAGCGGGGTTCGGCGGGGAGCTGTTTTTT
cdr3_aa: CASSQAGFGGELFF

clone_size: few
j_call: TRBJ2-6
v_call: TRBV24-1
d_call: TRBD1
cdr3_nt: TGTGCCACCAGTGACCTGGACAGGCCGGGAATGACTTTC
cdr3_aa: CATSDLDRPGMTF

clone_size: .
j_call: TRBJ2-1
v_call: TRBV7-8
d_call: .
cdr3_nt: TGTGCCAGCAGCTTAGCCATCGTTAGCTCCTACAATGAGCAGTTCTTC
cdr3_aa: CASSLAIVSSYNEQFF

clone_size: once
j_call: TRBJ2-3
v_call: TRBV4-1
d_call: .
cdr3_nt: TGCGCCAGCAGCCAAGACCCTCCGGGGTCCAGCACAGATACGCAGTATTTT
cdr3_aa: CASSQDPPGSSTDTQYF

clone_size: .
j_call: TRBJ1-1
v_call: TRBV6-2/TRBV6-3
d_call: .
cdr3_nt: TGTGCCAGCAGTTACTCAGGGGGGGGCACTGAAGCTTTCTTT
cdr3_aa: CASSYSGGGTEAFF

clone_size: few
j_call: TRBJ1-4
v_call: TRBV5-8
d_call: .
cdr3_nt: TGTGCCAGCAGCTTGGGGCAGGGGCTTGAAAAACTGTTTTTT
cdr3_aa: CASSLGQGLEKLFF

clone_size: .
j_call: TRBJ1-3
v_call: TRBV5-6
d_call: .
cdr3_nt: TGTGCCAGCAGCTTGGTGGGTACTAGCTCTGGAAACACCATATATTTT
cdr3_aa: CASSLVGTSSGNTIYF

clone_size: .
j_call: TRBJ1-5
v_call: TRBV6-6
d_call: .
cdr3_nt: TGTGCCAGCACGGGGATCGGCAATCAGCCCCAGCATTTT
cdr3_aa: CASTGIGNQPQHF

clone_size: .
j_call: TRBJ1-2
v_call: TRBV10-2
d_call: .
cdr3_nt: TGCGCCAGCAGCTTACGAGATTATGGCTACACCTTC
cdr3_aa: CASSLRDYGYTF

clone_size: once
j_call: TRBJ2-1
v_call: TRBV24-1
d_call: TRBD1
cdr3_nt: TGTGCCACCAGTGGGGGGACAGGGGGCCCCAGCTCCTACAATGAGCAGTTCTTC
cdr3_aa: CATSGGTGGPSSYNEQFF

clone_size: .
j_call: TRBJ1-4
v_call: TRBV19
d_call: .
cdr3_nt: TGTGCCAGTAGTAGGGATTATAATGGGGAAGAAAAACTGTTTTTT
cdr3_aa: CASSRDYNGEEKLFF

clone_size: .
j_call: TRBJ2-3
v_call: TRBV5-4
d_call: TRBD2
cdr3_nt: TGTGCCAGCAGCTTGAAGAGGGCGGGGAGGGTGGATACGCAGTATTTT
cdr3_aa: CASSLKRAGRVDTQYF

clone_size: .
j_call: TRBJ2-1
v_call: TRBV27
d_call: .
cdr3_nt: TGTGCCAGCAGTCCCCGCTTGGGCTGGGGCTCCTACAATGAGCAGTTCTTC
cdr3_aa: CASSPRLGWGSYNEQFF